This TCR beta chain was found in a study of CD8+ T cells in alopecia areata. The CDR3 has 11 amino acids. Germline V CDR1 and CDR2: GTSNPN, SVGIG (reference sequence). V lost 5 bases, J lost 3 bases, and 4 bases lay in between. Sequencing templates came from extracted RNA that was reverse transcribed into cDNA. The table came from immunoSEQ multiplex PCR; TCRdb's copy has only in-frame clones and leaves some out. The sample holds some 200,000 clones, about 60% seen once. This chain uses TRBV30 with TRBJ2-2, with no clear D. The receptor's source is a human donor with alopecia areata. The specimen comprised CD4+ T cells sorted from blood, sampled at week 0. The CDR3 loop reads CAWGYTGELFF. The CDR3, as DNA: TGTGCCTGGGGATACACCGGGGAGCTGTTTTTT.